This TCR beta chain comes out of a study of CD8 T cells in ankylosing spondylitis. Each CDR3 protein gets one entry after TCRdb re-called the 5' RACE reads with MiXCR. The sample holds a few hundred thousand distinct CDR3 sequences; approximately 20% are singletons and the top ten take roughly a third. Broader study findings: Before this, some motif variants had been reported in reactive arthritis synovial fluid and blood. Peripheral blood held disease-linked clones only at relatively low frequency, and these were CD8+.

The CDR3 length is 11 residues. CDR1 and CDR2 from the germline V gene are SQVTM and ANQGSEA. This clonotype showed up just a few times. Its antigen remains unknown. Relative to the germline gene, one junction end is altered; a read error may explain this. This receptor was obtained from a male donor with ankylosing spondylitis or in good health (not recorded which). Sequenced: blood, either unsorted or a sorted T cell fraction (not recorded which). V and J are TRBV29-1 and TRBJ2-7, with 7 bases identical to TRBD2. CDR3 loop: CSVEGLDEQYF. The DNA for the CDR3 is TGCAGCGTAGAAGGACTAGACGAGCAGTACTTC.